These 29 T cell receptor beta chains share one sample of origin, sequenced in a study of PD-L1 blockade in urothelial cancer. Repertoires were generated with immunoSEQ multiplex PCR, while TCRdb's copy carries only in-frame clones and drops some. The table lists roughly 84,000 clones, 82% of them singletons. Sequencing used PBMCs, obtained around atezolizumab (anti-PD-L1) treatment. The receptors were gathered from a man between 65 and 85 years old with urothelial cancer.

The gene calls are TRBV4-2 and TRBJ2-7; 8 nucleotides match TRBD2. In germline, CDR1 is LGHNA, CDR2 YNFKEQ. Trimming at V came to 0 bases and at J to 0 bases, leaving 4 bases not matched to a gene. CDR3 size: 16 residues. This CDR3 is CASSQDQSGSSYEQYF. CDR3 in DNA: TGTGCCAGCAGCCAAGATCAGAGCGGGAGCTCCTACGAGCAGTACTTC.

The genes are TRBV5-4 and TRBJ2-6; 7 bases align to TRBD1. Losses at the gene ends were 0 bases for V and 0 bases for J; bases not matched to a gene: 3. CDR3 length: 17 amino acids. In germline, CDR1 is SGHNT, CDR2 YYREEE (reference sequence). This CDR3 is CASSLAGGFSGANVLTF. The CDR3 nucleotides are TGTGCCAGCAGCTTGGCAGGGGGATTCTCTGGGGCCAACGTCCTGACTTTC.

The chain is built from TRBV7-9 and TRBJ1-2, with 10 positions matching TRBD1. V trimming: 5 bases; J trimming: 4 bases; junction bases outside the gene matches: 4. Germline CDR1 reads SEHNR; CDR2 reads FQNEAQ (reference sequence). The CDR3 spans 14 residues. Here the CDR3 reads CASSRTGGGYGYTF. CDR3 DNA sequence: TGTGCCAGCAGCCGGACAGGGGGAGGCTATGGCTACACCTTC.

The CDR3: CASSVVHKNTEAFF. CDR3 coding DNA: TGTGCCAGCAGCGTAGTACATAAGAACACTGAAGCTTTCTTT. The gene calls are TRBV9 and TRBJ1-1; D remains unclear. Trimming removed 0 bases from V and 1 base from J, with 7 bases in between. The CDR3 is 14 residues long. CDR1 is SGDLS, CDR2 YYNGEE, per germline.

This clone was recorded once. The gene calls are TRBV18 and TRBJ1-1, with 10 positions matching TRBD1. Germline CDR1 reads KGHSH; CDR2 reads LQKENI. The CDR3 is 15 residues long. V was clipped by 8 bases and J by 1 base; unmatched bases: 7. DNA for the CDR3: TGTGCCAGCCAAGGGACAGGGGTTACGAACACTGAAGCTTTCTTT. It is translated as CASQGTGVTNTEAFF.

The chain uses TRBV19 and TRBJ2-7, with TRBD2 matching 10 bases. The CDR3 length is 13 residues. V gave up 2 bases and J gave up 7 bases; unmatched junction bases: 2. Germline V gene data show CDR1 as LNHDA and CDR2 as SQIVND (reference sequence). CDR3 loop: CASSISGLAEQYF. DNA of the CDR3: TGTGCCAGTAGTATATCGGGACTAGCGGAGCAGTACTTC.

The chain links TRBV2 to TRBJ2-7; the D is unclear. CDR1 and CDR2 from the germline V gene are SNHLY and FYNNEI. V lost 0 bases to trimming and J lost 5 bases, with 8 bases between them. This CDR3 contains 13 residues. This CDR3 reads CASSEARFNEQYF. CDR3 DNA: TGTGCCAGCAGTGAAGCACGGTTCAACGAGCAGTACTTC.

V is TRBV5-8 and J is TRBJ1-2; D is unclear. The CDR3 is made up of 14 amino acids. V was shortened by 0 bases and J by 3 bases, with 9 bases between the two germline ends. Germline loops: CDR1 SGHTS, CDR2 YDEGEE. The CDR3 bases are TGTGCCAGCAGCTTGGGACCGACTTACTATGGCTACACCTTC. Its protein is CASSLGPTYYGYTF.

In DNA form, the CDR3 reads TGTGCCAGCAGCGAGTCCGGGACTAGTTTTAGCATTCAGTACTTC. It codes for CASSESGTSFSIQYF. The chain is built from TRBV6-5 and TRBJ2-4, with 8 bases matching TRBD2. Germline lookup yields CDR1 MNHEY and CDR2 SVGAGI. V trimming: 6 bases; J trimming: 9 bases; junction bases outside the gene matches: 13. The CDR3 runs 15 residues.

The chain links TRBV6-5 to TRBJ1-3; TRBD1 might be the D (5 bases). The CDR3 length is 14 residues. V shed 5 bases and J shed 2 bases, with 10 bases lying between them. Germline CDR1 and CDR2: MNHEY and SVGAGI. In nucleotides, the CDR3 is TGTGCCAGCAGTCGGGGGGGGGCTGGAAACACCATATATTTT. Protein product: CASSRGGAGNTIYF.

The rearrangement uses TRBV6-6 and TRBJ1-5; 7 bases match TRBD1. This CDR3 has 15 residues. Unmatched junction bases numbered 5, after V lost 4 bases and J lost 2 bases. The germline CDR1 and CDR2 sequences are MNHNY and SVGAGI (reference sequence). The CDR3 reads CASSSTGKGNQPQHF. The CDR3 DNA reads TGTGCCAGCAGTTCGACAGGGAAGGGCAATCAGCCCCAGCATTTT.

The chain has TRBV7-2 and TRBJ2-1; TRBD2 matches 9 bases. V lost 1 base and J lost 9; bases outside the gene matches: 7. This CDR3 is 15 amino acids long. Per the germline V gene, CDR1 is SGHTA and CDR2 is FQGNSA. The CDR3 region has the DNA TGTGCCAGCAGCTTAGGAGCGGGAGGCGGTAGTGAGCAGTTCTTC. This encodes CASSLGAGGGSEQFF.

The chain employs TRBV27 and TRBJ1-1; D gene ambiguous. The CDR3 length is 15 residues. Trimming removed 5 bases from V and 7 bases from J, with 20 bases in between. Per the germline V gene, CDR1 is MNHEY and CDR2 is SMNVEV (reference sequence). CDR3: CASSAISREVSEAFF. The CDR3 bases are TGTGCCAGCAGTGCCATTTCGAGGGAGGTTAGTGAAGCTTTCTTT.

The DNA for the CDR3 is TGCACCAGCAGCCTCCGGACAGGGGGCGACTCGTGGGACACTGAAGCTTTCTTT. It codes for CTSSLRTGGDSWDTEAFF. The chain recombines TRBV1 with TRBJ1-1; TRBD1 is the table's D call and was not checked against the DNA. TRBV1 is an annotated pseudogene. This CDR3 is 18 amino acids long.

This clone came up once. J is TRBJ2-7 and V is TRBV30; D is possibly TRBD2 (6 bases). Trimming removed 0 bases at V and 2 bases at J, with 17 bases between. CDR3 size: 16 residues. Germline CDR1 is GTSNPN and CDR2 is SVGIG (reference sequence). CDR3 sequence reads: CAWSVPSGEPTYEQYF. The CDR3 region has the DNA TGTGCCTGGAGTGTACCCTCGGGGGAGCCCACCTACGAGCAGTACTTC.

This chain connects TRBV5-1 to TRBJ2-1, with D perhaps matching TRBD2 (6 bases). Germline lookup yields CDR1 SGHRS and CDR2 YFSETQ. The CDR3 has 15 amino acids. Trimming removed 4 bases at V and 6 bases at J, with 17 bases between. CDR3 region: CASSPGTPRGNEQFF. In nucleotides, the CDR3 is TGCGCCAGCAGCCCCGGGACTCCACGGGGCAATGAGCAGTTCTTC.

This chain's CDR3 is CASRYTFSGLNTEAFF. The CDR3 DNA reads TGTGCCAGCAGGTACACCTTTTCGGGTTTGAACACTGAAGCTTTCTTT. V and J are TRBV6-5 and TRBJ1-1, with D hard to call. Germline V gene data show CDR1 as MNHEY and CDR2 as SVGAGI. The CDR3 sequence is 16 residues long. V lost 6 bases and J lost 0, with 17 bases in between.

The chain couples TRBV6-5 to TRBJ2-7; TRBD2 is a possible D gene (5 bases). Trimming took off 4 bases at V and 6 bases at J, with 16 bases between the two ends. Germline V lookup: CDR1 MNHEY, CDR2 SVGAGI. The CDR3 has 14 amino acids. CDR3 coding DNA: TGTGCCAGCAGTTTGCCGGGCCCGGGGAGCGAGCAGTACTTC. Amino acids: CASSLPGPGSEQYF.

This chain uses TRBV7-2 with TRBJ2-5; 10 nucleotides align to TRBD2. Per germline, CDR1 SGHTA and CDR2 FQGNSA. This CDR3 region has 18 residues. The V segment lost 1 base and the J segment 6 bases; nucleotides outside the gene matches: 14. For the CDR3, the DNA is TGTGCCAGCAGCTTAGAAGCCAGCGGGGGGGCACTGCGGAAGACCCAGTACTTC. It specifies CASSLEASGGALRKTQYF.

The chain is built from TRBV5-1 and TRBJ2-3; the D gene is possibly TRBD1 (9 bases). The CDR3 is 15 residues long. In germline, CDR1 is SGHRS, CDR2 YFSETQ. V was cut by 4 bases and J by 4 bases, with 16 bases left in between. The CDR3 sequence: CASSRGGQGPDTQYF. The CDR3 bases are TGCGCCAGCAGCCGGGGGGGACAGGGCCCAGATACGCAGTATTTT.

The chain employs TRBV11-2 and TRBJ2-1; 7 nucleotides match TRBD1. This CDR3 contains 15 residues. Trimming removed 2 bases from V and 6 bases from J; junction bases left unmatched: 7. Germline lookup yields CDR1 SGHAT and CDR2 FQNNGV. The CDR3 bases are TGTGCCAGCAGCTTATCCCCGACAGGGAGCAATGAGCAGTTCTTC. Amino acids: CASSLSPTGSNEQFF.

The CDR3 nucleotides are TGTGCCAGCAGCTTGGAGCTAGGACAGGTGAACACTGAAGCTTTCTTT. Its translation: CASSLELGQVNTEAFF. This sequence joins TRBV5-4 and TRBJ1-1; 7 bases fit TRBD1. The length of the CDR3 is 16 residues. The J segment lost 0 bases and the V segment lost 0 bases, leaving 5 bases of the junction unmatched. Germline CDR1 is SGHNT and CDR2 is YYREEE (reference sequence).

The genes are TRBV4-2 and TRBJ1-1, with TRBD1 matching 9 bases. Trimming at V came to 5 bases and at J to 4 bases, leaving 8 bases not matched to a gene. CDR3 length: 15 residues. Germline V CDR1 and CDR2: LGHNA, YNFKEQ. The CDR3: CASSIGTGKSTEAFF. The CDR3 DNA sequence: TGTGCCAGCAGCATCGGGACAGGGAAAAGCACTGAAGCTTTCTTT.

This chain joins TRBV15 and TRBJ1-5, with 9 bases aligning to TRBD1. The CDR3 has 16 amino acids. The J segment lost 5 bases and the V segment lost 4 bases, leaving 9 bases of the junction unmatched. Germline-derived CDR1 and CDR2 are LNHNV and YYDKDF (reference sequence). The CDR3 DNA sequence: TGTGCCACCAGCAAAACAGGACAGGGGTGGGATCAGCCCCAGCATTTT. Translated: CATSKTGQGWDQPQHF.

The rearrangement uses TRBV7-9 and TRBJ2-7; 13 nucleotides line up with TRBD2. With 5 bases clipped from V and 4 bases from J, the junction kept 11 bases outside the gene matches. The CDR3 is made up of 17 amino acids. Germline V gene sequence: CDR1 SEHNR, CDR2 FQNEAQ (reference sequence). The CDR3 region is CASSLTSGRASGYEQYF. In DNA form, the CDR3 reads TGTGCCAGCAGCCTAACTAGCGGGAGGGCTTCAGGGTACGAGCAGTACTTC.

The chain combines TRBV27 with TRBJ1-3, with a weak D call TRBD1 (5 bases). The germline CDR1 and CDR2 sequences are MNHEY and SMNVEV (reference sequence). This CDR3 comprises 15 residues. With 8 bases removed from V and 1 base from J, the gap between germline ends came to 15 bases. For the CDR3, the DNA is TGTGCCAGCGCACCCCGCCGGGGGTCTGGAAACACCATATATTTT. Amino acids: CASAPRRGSGNTIYF.

This chain joins TRBV7-2 and TRBJ2-7; D perhaps matches TRBD2 (6 bases). This CDR3 has 13 amino acids. In germline, CDR1 is SGHTA, CDR2 FQGNSA. Between the trimmed V and J ends, which lost 1 base and 5 bases, there was a span of 9 bases. CDR3 nucleotide sequence: TGTGCCAGCAGCTTAGGCGGAGGGGACGAGCAGTACTTC. It yields the protein CASSLGGGDEQYF.

The CDR3 is CASSRRDRENTEAFF. In DNA form, the CDR3 reads TGTGCCAGCAGCCGACGGGACAGGGAGAACACTGAAGCTTTCTTT. The rearrangement joins TRBV7-2 to TRBJ1-1; 9 nucleotides match TRBD1. Germline-derived CDR1 and CDR2 are SGHTA and FQGNSA. V was clipped by 5 bases and J by 1 base; unmatched bases: 5. The CDR3 extends over 15 amino acids. Full variable domain (remainder filled in from reference TRBV7-2 and TRBJ1-1): GAGVSQSPSNKVTEKGKDVELRCDPISGHTALYWYRQSLGQGLEFLIYFQGNSAPDKSGLPSDRFSAERTGGSVSTLTIQRTQQEDSAVYLCASSRRDRENTEAFFGQGTRLTVV.

This CDR3 is CASSFGAGDYEQYF. The CDR3 region has the DNA TGCGCCAGCAGCTTTGGGGCGGGGGACTACGAGCAGTACTTC. This chain joins TRBV5-1 and TRBJ2-7; 7 bases align to TRBD2. Germline CDR1 is SGHRS and CDR2 is YFSETQ. V lost 2 bases, J lost 3 bases, and 5 bases stayed unmatched. The CDR3 is 14 amino acids.